This entry describes one T cell receptor beta chain. This sample is drawn from a study of cytomegalovirus exposure and HLA in healthy donors. With 3 bases clipped from V and 0 bases from J, the junction kept 7 bases outside the gene matches. Germline values: CDR1 LNHDA, CDR2 SQIVND (reference sequence). The CDR3 sequence is 16 residues long. PCR involved 60 Vbeta and 13 Jbeta primers. The table came from immunoSEQ multiplex PCR; TCRdb's copy has only in-frame clones and leaves some out. Of under 200,000 clones in the sample, roughly 84% were seen once. The sample taken for sequencing was PBMCs. The receptor's source is a man aged 50 to 60 in good health and CMV-seropositive. The rearrangement joins TRBV19 to TRBJ1-2, with 7 bases aligning to TRBD1. In nucleotides, the CDR3 is TGTGCCAGTAGTATTCGGGGACAGCATACTAACTATGGCTACACCTTC. Amino acids: CASSIRGQHTNYGYTF.